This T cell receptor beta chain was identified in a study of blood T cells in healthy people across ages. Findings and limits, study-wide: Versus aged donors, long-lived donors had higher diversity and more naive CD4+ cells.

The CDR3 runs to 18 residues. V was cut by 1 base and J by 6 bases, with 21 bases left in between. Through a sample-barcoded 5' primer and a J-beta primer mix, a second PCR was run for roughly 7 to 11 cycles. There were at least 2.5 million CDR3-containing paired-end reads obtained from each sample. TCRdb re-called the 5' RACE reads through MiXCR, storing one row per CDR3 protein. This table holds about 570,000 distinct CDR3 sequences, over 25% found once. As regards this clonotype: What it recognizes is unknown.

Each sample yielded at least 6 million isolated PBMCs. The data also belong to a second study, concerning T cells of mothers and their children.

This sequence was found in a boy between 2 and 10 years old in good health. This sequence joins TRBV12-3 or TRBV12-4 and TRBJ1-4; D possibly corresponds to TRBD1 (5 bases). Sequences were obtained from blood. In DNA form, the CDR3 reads TGTGCCAGCAGTTTAGGCCCCTCCATCAGGGTTGGAGATGAAAAACTGTTTTTT. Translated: CASSLGPSIRVGDEKLFF.